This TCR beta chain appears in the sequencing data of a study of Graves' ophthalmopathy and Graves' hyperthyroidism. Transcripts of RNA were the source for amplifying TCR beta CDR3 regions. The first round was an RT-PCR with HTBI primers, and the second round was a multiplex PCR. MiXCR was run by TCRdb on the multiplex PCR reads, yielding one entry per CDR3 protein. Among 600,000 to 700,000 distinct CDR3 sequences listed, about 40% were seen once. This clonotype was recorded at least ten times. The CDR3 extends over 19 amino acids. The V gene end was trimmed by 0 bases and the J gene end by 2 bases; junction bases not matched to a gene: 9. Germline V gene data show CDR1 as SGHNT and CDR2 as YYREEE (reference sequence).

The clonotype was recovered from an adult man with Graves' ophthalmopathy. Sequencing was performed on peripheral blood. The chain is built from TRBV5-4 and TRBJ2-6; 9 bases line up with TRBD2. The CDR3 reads CASSLAAAGGPPGANVLTF. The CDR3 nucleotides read TGTGCCAGCAGCTTGGCCGCAGCGGGAGGTCCCCCTGGGGCCAACGTCCTGACTTTC.